This T cell receptor beta chain was retrieved from a study of OX40 agonist ivuxolimab in advanced cancers. Overall study context: Three partial responders included one hepatocellular carcinoma patient and two cutaneous melanoma patients. Study-level findings and limits: The antigen specificity of the peripheral T cells (those that were expanded) was not determined. The study found that CD8+ T cells averaged more expanded clones than CD4+.

With V trimmed by 9 bases and J by 6 bases, 2 bases remained unmatched. The CDR3 is 11 amino acids. Germline lookup yields CDR1 MDHEN and CDR2 SYDVKM. Individuals having autoimmune disease history or systemic immunosuppression were not enrolled. Profiling relied on immunoSEQ multiplex PCR, and the TCRdb table lists in-frame clones only, not all of them. The table has about 91,000 clones, around 87% seen once. A remark on this clone: Its antigen is as yet unknown.

This chain connects TRBV28 to TRBJ1-2; 9 bases fit TRBD1. The sequence was obtained from an adult with an advanced solid tumor such as melanoma, head and neck, liver or kidney cancer. The sample in question was CD4+ or CD8+ T cells sorted from blood, obtained in a trial of the OX40 agonist ivuxolimab. The CDR3 sequence is CASTGGDGYTF. The CDR3 bases are TGTGCCAGTACAGGGGGCGATGGCTACACCTTC.